This TCR beta chain was sequenced for a study of blood T cell repertoires in COVID-19. Overall study context: Researchers got acute and convalescent COVID-19 samples from the United States, Italy and Spain.

Cohort placement rested on clinical history that participants reported themselves. In the original analysis: Nucleated cell counts were estimated from reference gene primer amplification. Repertoires were generated with immunoSEQ multiplex PCR, while TCRdb's copy carries only in-frame clones and drops some. The V and J calls and clone size come from that table; D and trimming were worked out from the DNA. This table holds about 440,000 clones, about 90% found once. Germline CDR1 is MNHEY and CDR2 is SVGAGI. The CDR3 spans 14 residues. Trimming shortened V by 0 bases and J by 8 bases, and 13 bases separated the two germline ends.

The sequence came from a woman aged 18 to 35 with acute COVID-19. The chain couples TRBV6-5 to TRBJ1-1; D is unresolved. Sequencing was carried out using PBMCs or T cells enriched from blood (not recorded which). The CDR3 sequence is CASSYSIGSGEAFF. In nucleotides, the CDR3 is TGTGCCAGCAGTTACTCGATAGGTTCAGGCGAAGCTTTCTTT.